The clone carrying this T cell receptor beta chain has at least ten counts. This entry is derived from a study of tumor-infiltrating lymphocytes in oesophageal squamous cell carcinoma. In TCRdb, the PCR reads were re-called with MiXCR into one record per CDR3 protein. The repertoire holds under 8,000 distinct CDR3 sequences, with roughly 15% as singletons. The V end was cut by 6 bases, the J end by 0 bases, with 17 bases between. This CDR3 contains 17 residues. In germline, CDR1 is MNHNS, CDR2 SASEGT. The V gene is TRBV6-1, the J gene TRBJ1-4; tentative D call: TRBD1 (5 bases). Sequences were obtained from esophageal tumor tissue. The sequence derives from a male donor with esophageal squamous cell carcinoma. The CDR3 DNA reads TGTGCCAGCAGCCTGAAGGGGATACAGACAACTAATGAAAAACTGTTTTTT. Translating it yields CASSLKGIQTTNEKLFF.